A single count supports the clone carrying this TCR beta chain. The antigen remains unidentified. These data come from a study of cytomegalovirus exposure and HLA in healthy donors. Researchers ran the PCR with 60 Vbeta and 13 Jbeta primers. Per the study methods: A follow-up analysis tallied about 80 million unique TCR beta chains, roughly 11 million shared. TCRdb keeps only in-frame clones here, not all; method: immunoSEQ multiplex PCR. Clone size and the V and J calls come from that table; the DNA yielded D and trimming. The sample holds approximately 150,000 clones, about 77% seen once. Points from the study as a whole: Altogether, more than 150 TCR beta chains were recorded as cytomegalovirus-associated. In vitro assays verified that three CMV-associated chains recognized CMV antigens specifically. The authors excluded some V segments, including TRBV6-2 and TRBV6-3, as indistinguishable.

V lost 1 base, J lost 5 bases, and 12 bases lay in between. The CDR3 extends over 14 amino acids. From germline, CDR1 is SGHAT and CDR2 FQNNGV. Input material: PBMCs. The genes are TRBV11-2 and TRBJ2-7; D may be TRBD2 (6 bases). This clonotype originated in a male donor in good health and CMV-seropositive. CDR3 nucleotide sequence: TGTGCCAGCAGCTTAGGGGGTGGGGAGGACGAGCAGTACTTC. Translating gives CASSLGGGEDEQYF.